These 22 T cell receptor beta chains originate from one sample sequenced in a study of metastatic and nonmetastatic thyroid tumors. TCRdb re-called clones via MiXCR from the PCR reads. The sample yields tens of thousands of clones, 24% seen once. No patient received treatment before thyroid surgery. Source material: tumor tissue. Receptor source: a female donor with papillary thyroid cancer or a benign thyroid nodule (not recorded which). Some clones in this sample may be carry-over from other donors' samples.

The rearrangement uses TRBV5-1 and TRBJ2-7; 11 nucleotides agree with TRBD2. Germline lookup yields CDR1 SGHRS and CDR2 YFSETQ. The CDR3 is 15 amino acids. J gave up 0 bases and V 7 bases, and 6 bases lay outside the gene matches. CDR3 residues: CASGAGLADSYEQYF. CDR3 nucleotide sequence: TGCGCCAGCGGAGCGGGACTAGCGGACTCCTACGAGCAGTACTTC.

This clone occurred a few times. The rearrangement links TRBV4-1 to TRBJ2-7; D not certain. CDR1 and CDR2 from the germline V gene are MGHRA and YSYEKL. V was shortened by 0 bases and J by 2 bases, with 8 bases between the two germline ends. The CDR3 is 14 amino acids. The CDR3 loop reads CASSQDWAPYEQYF. CDR3 coding DNA: TGCGCCAGCAGCCAAGATTGGGCTCCCTACGAGCAGTACTTC.

This clone was counted ten times or more. V is TRBV6-1 and J is TRBJ1-2; D not certain. Trimming stripped 2 bases from V and 4 bases from J, with 17 bases between. Looked up from germline, CDR1 is MNHNS and CDR2 is SASEGT. The CDR3 spans 16 residues. The CDR3 protein is CASSEFEMSAPYGYTF. The CDR3 nucleotides are TGTGCCAGCAGTGAATTTGAGATGTCCGCCCCCTATGGCTACACCTTC.

This clone was counted a few times. For the CDR3, the DNA is TGTGCCAGCAGCGACAGGGCCCTCGACAATGAGCAGTTCTTC. This translates into CASSDRALDNEQFF. The V gene is TRBV13, the J gene TRBJ2-1; 7 positions agree with TRBD1. CDR3 length equals 14 residues. The germline V gene has CDR1 PRHDT and CDR2 FYEKMQ (reference sequence). J lost 5 bases, V lost 5 bases, and 6 bases had no gene match.

This clone came up many times. The chain combines TRBV10-2 with TRBJ1-2; D is ambiguous. This CDR3 has 12 residues. Trimming removed 0 bases at V and 8 bases at J, with 7 bases between. Germline CDR1 WSHSY, CDR2 SAAADI. The CDR3 region has the DNA TGCGCCAGCAGTGAGTCGAGTTACGGCTACACCTTC. Residues: CASSESSYGYTF.

This clone has just a few counts. This sequence may be a read error, since a much larger clone differs from it by one base. The chain carries TRBV6-1 and TRBJ2-5; D is tentatively TRBD1 or TRBD2 (5 bases each). This CDR3 comprises 16 residues. Deletions cut 1 base from V and 8 bases from J, with 20 bases between. Germline lookup yields CDR1 MNHNS and CDR2 SASEGT. The CDR3 reads CASSEGKRRGWDTQYF. CDR3 in DNA: TGTGCCAGCAGTGAAGGCAAGAGACGGGGCTGGGATACCCAGTACTTC.

This clone appeared many times. The chain carries TRBV7-9 and TRBJ2-5; 7 positions agree with TRBD2. V was clipped by 1 base and J by 5 bases; unmatched bases: 7. This CDR3 contains 15 residues. Germline CDR1 reads SEHNR; CDR2 reads FQNEAQ (reference sequence). The CDR3 is CASSLGLANGETQYF. The CDR3 region has the DNA TGTGCCAGCAGCTTAGGACTAGCTAATGGTGAGACCCAGTACTTC. Together with reference TRBV7-9 and TRBJ2-5, the CDR3 gives the full variable domain: DTGVSQNPRHKITKRGQNVTFRCDPISEHNRLYWYRQTLGQGPEFLTYFQNEAQLEKSRLLSDRFSAERPKGSFSTLEIQRTEQGDSAMYLCASSLGLANGETQYFGPGTRLLVL.

The chain uses TRBV15 and TRBJ1-3; D is unclear. CDR1 and CDR2 (germline): LNHNV, YYDKDF (reference sequence). The CDR3 spans 15 residues. The V and J ends lost 0 bases and 0 bases respectively, with 6 bases between them. The CDR3, as DNA: TGTGCCACCAGCAGAGAGGGTTTCTCTGGAAACACCATATATTTT. Protein sequence: CATSREGFSGNTIYF. Full variable domain (outside the CDR3, taken from reference TRBV15 and TRBJ1-3): DAMVIQNPRYQVTQFGKPVTLSCSQTLNHNVMYWYQQKSSQAPKLLFHYYDKDFNNEADTPDNFQSRRPNTSFCFLDIRSPGLGDTAMYLCATSREGFSGNTIYFGEGSWLTVV.

This chain joins TRBV20-1 and TRBJ2-1; 7 bases match TRBD1. V gave up 5 bases and J gave up 3 bases; unmatched junction bases: 19. The CDR3 sequence is 18 residues long. Germline-derived CDR1 and CDR2 are DFQATT and SNEGSKA (reference sequence). The CDR3 DNA reads as TGCAGTGCTCCATCATCGCAGGGGGTTTGGCTCAACTACAATGAGCAGTTCTTC. Its translation: CSAPSSQGVWLNYNEQFF.

This clone came up many times. The V call is TRBV19, the J call TRBJ2-3, with a weak D call TRBD2 (5 bases). The CDR3 covers 14 residues. The V and J ends lost 8 bases and 0 bases respectively, with 12 bases between them. Germline V gene lookup returns CDR1 LNHDA and CDR2 SQIVND (reference sequence). The CDR3 sequence: CASGLRGSTDTQYF. The CDR3 DNA reads TGTGCCAGTGGGCTGAGAGGGAGCACAGATACGCAGTATTTT.

This clone has more than one count but fewer than ten. The chain carries TRBV28 and TRBJ1-3; possibly TRBD1 for D (5 bases). Trimming stripped 6 bases from V and 1 base from J, with 19 bases between. Germline assignment: CDR1 MDHEN and CDR2 SYDVKM. CDR3 length: 17 amino acids. The CDR3 region is CASSHTWGTGSGNTIYF. CDR3 DNA: TGTGCCAGCAGCCACACCTGGGGGACGGGATCTGGAAACACCATATATTTT.

The J gene is TRBJ2-7, the V gene TRBV18; 9 nucleotides align to TRBD1. V lost 3 bases to trimming and J lost 0 bases; unmatched junction nucleotides: 3. The CDR3 is 15 amino acids. Germline values: CDR1 KGHSH, CDR2 LQKENI. The CDR3 region is CASSPGTGSSYEQYF. CDR3 bases: TGTGCCAGCTCACCCGGGACAGGGTCCTCCTACGAGCAGTACTTC.

This clone was found many times. The sample holds other DNA sequences that translate to the same CDR3. The chain has TRBV6-2 or TRBV6-3 and TRBJ2-7; 9 positions agree with TRBD1. The CDR3 is 13 amino acids. Germline-derived CDR1 and CDR2 are MNHEY and SVGEGT. Trimming took 5 bases from V and 3 from J; bases not matched to a gene: 2. The CDR3 protein is CASSRDRDYEQYF. The CDR3 nucleotides are TGTGCCAGCAGTCGGGACAGGGACTACGAGCAGTACTTC.

The gene calls are TRBV28 and TRBJ1-6; 7 bases agree with TRBD1. Germline V gene sequence: CDR1 MDHEN, CDR2 SYDVKM. CDR3 length: 14 amino acids. V was clipped by 4 bases and J by 14 bases; unmatched bases: 11. CDR3 in amino acids: CASSSGTEPPSLHF. In DNA form, the CDR3 reads TGTGCCAGCAGTTCCGGGACAGAGCCCCCGTCCCTCCACTTT.

Comment on this clone: One end of the junction does not line up with germline, which may come from a read error. This sequence joins TRBV19 and TRBJ1-5; 7 positions match TRBD1. The CDR3 has 19 amino acids. Germline V gene sequence: CDR1 LNHDA, CDR2 SQIVND (reference sequence). CDR3 sequence (DNA): TGTACCAGTAGTATAGATCCACGGAGGTTAGACAGGGTCAATCAGCCCCAACATTTT. Its translation is CTSSIDPRRLDRVNQPQHF. The whole variable domain, filled in from reference TRBV19 and TRBJ1-5, reads DGGITQSPKYLFRKEGQNVTLSCEQNLNHDAMYWYRQDPGQGLRLIYYSQIVNDFQKGDIAEGYSVSREKKESFPLTVTSAQKNPTAFYLCTSSIDPRRLDRVNQPQHFGDGTRLSIL.

This chain connects TRBV5-6 to TRBJ1-3; D gene unclear. The germline V gene has CDR1 SGHDT and CDR2 YYEEEE. V lost 3 bases to trimming and J lost 4 bases, with 5 bases between them. This CDR3 comprises 12 residues. Here the CDR3 DNA reads TGTGCCAGCAGCTCCCAAGGAAACACCATATATTTT. Protein: CASSSQGNTIYF.

This clone was seen more than once but under ten times. The chain is built from TRBV27 and TRBJ1-2, with no clear D. Germline V gene data show CDR1 as MNHEY and CDR2 as SMNVEV (reference sequence). The V gene lost 6 bases and the J gene lost 8 bases, with 16 bases spanning the gap. The CDR3 consists of 13 residues. CDR3 nucleotides: TGTGCCAGCAGGCTTACCTTCGATTCGGGCTACACCTTC. Its translation is CASRLTFDSGYTF.

The chain couples TRBV7-2 to TRBJ1-3; 12 bases are shared with TRBD1. The CDR3 consists of 15 residues. Trimming cost V 4 bases and J 4 bases; bases outside gene matches: 2. Germline CDR1 is SGHTA and CDR2 is FQGNSA. This CDR3 reads CASSSGQGAGNTIYF. In DNA, the CDR3 is TGTGCCAGCAGCTCGGGACAGGGGGCAGGAAACACCATATATTTT. Variable domain in full (rest from reference TRBV7-2 and TRBJ1-3): GAGVSQSPSNKVTEKGKDVELRCDPISGHTALYWYRQSLGQGLEFLIYFQGNSAPDKSGLPSDRFSAERTGGSVSTLTIQRTQQEDSAVYLCASSSGQGAGNTIYFGEGSWLTVV.

In this sample, this clone turned up once. The chain couples TRBV11-3 to TRBJ1-1, with D hard to call. V lost 5 bases and J 6 bases, leaving 10 bases between the germline ends. The CDR3 runs 12 residues. The germline CDR1 and CDR2 sequences are SGHNT and YENEEA. CDR3 nucleotides: TGTGCCAGCAGCCCCGGCGGCCCTGAAGCTTTCTTT. It encodes CASSPGGPEAFF.

The sample holds one count of this clone. This sequence joins TRBV20-1 and TRBJ2-7; TRBD2 matches at 7 bases. The germline CDR1 and CDR2 sequences are DFQATT and SNEGSKA (reference sequence). The CDR3 has 16 amino acids. V gave up 0 bases and J gave up 3 bases; unmatched junction bases: 11. CDR3 sequence: CSARDFSGGALYEQYF. In DNA, the CDR3 is TGCAGTGCTAGAGATTTTTCGGGAGGCGCCCTCTACGAGCAGTACTTC.

This clone was seen at least ten times. The chain is built from TRBV2 and TRBJ1-6, with 10 bases matching TRBD1. V trimming: 6 bases; J trimming: 10 bases; junction bases outside the gene matches: 3. The CDR3 runs 13 residues. Germline CDR1 reads SNHLY; CDR2 reads FYNNEI. CDR3 sequence (DNA): TGTGCCAGCAGCCGGGACAGGGGATCACCCCTCCACTTT. Translating it yields CASSRDRGSPLHF.

About this clone itself: Its ends do not fully match the called genes, so a read error is possible. The CDR3 spells CASSPNSNQSQHF. Here the CDR3 DNA reads TGTGCCAGCAGCCCCAATAGCAATCAGTCCCAGCATTTT. The rearrangement uses TRBV27 and TRBJ1-5, with D uncertain. Germline assignment: CDR1 MNHEY and CDR2 SMNVEV (reference sequence). The CDR3 has 13 residues.